Presented here are 11 T cell receptor beta chains from one specimen sequenced in a study of T cell clones after liver transplantation. TCRdb keeps only in-frame clones here, not all; method: immunoSEQ multiplex PCR. This sample yields roughly 100,000 clones, of which 75% to 85% are seen a single time; just under 1% belongs to the top ten. Source: CD4+ T cells from blood, taken before liver transplant. These receptors all come from a human donor who received a liver transplant.

The chain combines TRBV30 with TRBJ1-2; D is perhaps TRBD1 (6 bases). CDR3 length equals 15 residues. Trimming stripped 6 bases from V and 4 bases from J, with 21 bases between. The germline CDR1 and CDR2 sequences are GTSNPN and SVGIG (reference sequence). The CDR3, as DNA: TGTGCCTGTAATATGGGGACTCAGGGGAGCTATGGCTACACCTTC. It codes for CACNMGTQGSYGYTF.

This clone was counted only a few times. The chain couples TRBV28 to TRBJ2-1; perhaps TRBD1 as D (5 bases). CDR1 is MDHEN and CDR2 is SYDVKM in the germline V gene. The germline V and J ends were trimmed by 5 bases and 1 base, with 12 bases remaining between them. This CDR3 contains 15 residues. DNA of the CDR3: TGTGCCAGCAGTGCCCAGGGTGGGTCCTACAATGAGCAGTTCTTC. Translated, it gives CASSAQGGSYNEQFF.

The chain couples TRBV7-3 to TRBJ2-1; TRBD2 matches 11 bases. The junction had 10 bases not matched to a gene; V was cut back by 5 bases and J by 4 bases. CDR3 size: 17 residues. The germline V gene encodes CDR1 SGHTA and CDR2 FQGTGA. This CDR3 is CASSGTGTSGGYNEQFF. The DNA of the CDR3 is TGTGCCAGCAGCGGGACCGGGACTAGCGGAGGATACAATGAGCAGTTCTTC.

This clone was seen once. The CDR3 is CASSLDRGPTVRQFF. The CDR3 DNA reads as TGTGCCAGCAGCTTAGATAGGGGACCCACAGTGAGGCAGTTCTTC. J is TRBJ2-1 and V is TRBV7-9; the D gene could be TRBD1 or TRBD2 (5 bases each). This CDR3 has 15 residues. Trimming pared 1 base from V and 12 bases from J, leaving 19 bases between. CDR1 is SEHNR and CDR2 is FQNEAQ in the germline V gene (reference sequence).

The rearrangement links TRBV28 to TRBJ1-1, with D unclear. Germline V gene data show CDR1 as MDHEN and CDR2 as SYDVKM. The CDR3 contains 14 residues. The ends were cut back, 1 base at V and 1 base at J, with 7 bases in the middle. The CDR3 DNA sequence: TGTGCCAGCAGTTTATCGCAACAGAACACTGAAGCTTTCTTT. Its protein is CASSLSQQNTEAFF.

This clone appeared a few times. The chain joins TRBV5-8 to TRBJ2-5; D unclear. Germline values: CDR1 SGHTS, CDR2 YDEGEE. This CDR3 region has 14 residues. Trimming took 4 bases from V and 4 from J, leaving 14 bases between them. CDR3 DNA: TGTGCCAGCAGCCGGGCACGCTTCAGAGAGACCCAGTACTTC. Its protein product is CASSRARFRETQYF.

The J gene is TRBJ2-5, the V gene TRBV28, with a tentative D call TRBD2 (6 bases). V lost 7 bases and J lost 7, with 16 bases in between. CDR3 length: 13 amino acids. The germline gives CDR1 MDHEN, CDR2 SYDVKM. Here the CDR3 DNA reads TGTGCCAGCACTCGGGACTCCCTGGGGACCCAGTACTTC. Its protein product is CASTRDSLGTQYF.

This chain connects TRBV6-1 to TRBJ1-2; tentative D call: TRBD1 (6 bases). Germline V lookup: CDR1 MNHNS, CDR2 SASEGT. This CDR3 is 12 amino acids long. Trimming removed 6 bases from V and 8 bases from J, with 13 bases in between. The CDR3 loop reads CASRDRLSGYTF. CDR3 coding DNA: TGTGCCAGCAGGGACAGATTGTCCGGCTACACCTTC.

This clone has only one observation. This chain uses TRBV11-3 with TRBJ2-2; D is undetermined. The CDR3 has 13 residues. The germline CDR1 and CDR2 sequences are SGHNT and YENEEA. With 5 bases removed from V and 11 bases from J, the gap between germline ends came to 15 bases. CDR3 sequence: CASSTANRDELFF. The CDR3 nucleotides read TGTGCCAGCAGCACTGCCAACCGCGATGAGCTGTTTTTT.

The rearrangement uses TRBV7-2 and TRBJ2-2; TRBD1 matches at 11 bases. The CDR3 contains 16 residues. Trimming cost V 6 bases and J 1 base; bases outside gene matches: 4. Germline lookup yields CDR1 SGHTA and CDR2 FQGNSA. The CDR3 region has the DNA TGTGCCAGCAGTCGTGGGACAGGGGGGAACACCGGGGAGCTGTTTTTT. Translating it yields CASSRGTGGNTGELFF.

The chain uses TRBV18 and TRBJ1-5; TRBD1 matches at 10 bases. V shed 4 bases, J shed 6 bases, and the junction held 6 bases outside the gene matches. Germline loops: CDR1 KGHSH, CDR2 LQKENI. The CDR3 runs 15 residues. The CDR3 DNA is TGTGCCAGCTCACTCAGACAGGGGGCGGCTCAGCCCCAGCATTTT. Protein sequence: CASSLRQGAAQPQHF.